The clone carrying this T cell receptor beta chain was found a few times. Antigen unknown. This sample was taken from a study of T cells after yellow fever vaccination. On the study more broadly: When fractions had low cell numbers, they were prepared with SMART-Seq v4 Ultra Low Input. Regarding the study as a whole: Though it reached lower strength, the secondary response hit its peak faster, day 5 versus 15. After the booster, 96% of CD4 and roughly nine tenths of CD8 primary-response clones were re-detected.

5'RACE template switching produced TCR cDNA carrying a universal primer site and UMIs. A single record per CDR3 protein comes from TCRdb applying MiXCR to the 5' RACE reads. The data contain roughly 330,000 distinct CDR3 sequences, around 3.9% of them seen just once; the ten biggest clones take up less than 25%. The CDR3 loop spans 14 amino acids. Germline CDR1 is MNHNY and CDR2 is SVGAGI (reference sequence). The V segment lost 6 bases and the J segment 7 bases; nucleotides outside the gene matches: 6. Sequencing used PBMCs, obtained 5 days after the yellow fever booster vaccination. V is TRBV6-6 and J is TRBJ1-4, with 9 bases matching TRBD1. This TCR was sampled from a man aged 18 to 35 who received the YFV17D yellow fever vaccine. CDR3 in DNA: TGTGCCAGCAGGAGGACAGGGGAATTTGAAAAACTGTTTTTT. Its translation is CASRRTGEFEKLFF.